This T cell receptor beta chain was documented in a study of shared clonotypes between healthy human individuals. Across the whole study: Plates per donor: three CD4 naive, three CD4 memory, two CD8 naive, one CD8 memory. The study's findings and limits: Naive subsets generally had larger estimated richness than memory subsets.

About this clone: Its antigen is currently unknown. The same CDR3 is also encoded by other DNA sequences in this sample.

CD45RA-negative memory and CD45RA+ naive subsets were split from the CD4+ cells. Here immunoSEQ multiplex PCR was the method, and the copy in TCRdb shows in-frame clones only, minus some. Of some 2,400,000 clones listed, around 95% are singletons. This CDR3 region has 11 residues. Germline values: CDR1 DFQATT, CDR2 SNEGSKA (reference sequence). V lost 3 bases to trimming and J lost 5 bases, with 7 bases between them. The TCR sequence derives from a young man in good health. Sequences were obtained from naive CD4+ T cells sorted from blood. Described subset: CD45RA+ positively selected. This chain links TRBV20-1 with TRBJ2-5; no firm D call. CDR3 sequence reads: CSARIGETQYF. The CDR3 nucleotides read TGCAGTGCTAGGATCGGGGAGACCCAGTACTTC.